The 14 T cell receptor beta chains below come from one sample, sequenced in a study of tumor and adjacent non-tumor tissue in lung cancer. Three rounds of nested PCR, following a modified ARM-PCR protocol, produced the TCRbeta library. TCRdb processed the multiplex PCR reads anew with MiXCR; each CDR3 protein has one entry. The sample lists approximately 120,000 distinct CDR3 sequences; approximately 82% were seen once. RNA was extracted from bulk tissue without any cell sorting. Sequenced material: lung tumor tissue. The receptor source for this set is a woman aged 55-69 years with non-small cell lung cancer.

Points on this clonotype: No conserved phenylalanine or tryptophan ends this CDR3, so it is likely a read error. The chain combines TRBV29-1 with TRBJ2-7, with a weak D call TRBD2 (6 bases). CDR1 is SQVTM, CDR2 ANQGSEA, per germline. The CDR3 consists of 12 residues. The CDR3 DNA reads TGCTGCGTCACAGGACTAAGGAACGAGCAGTACTTG. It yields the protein CCVTGLRNEQYL.

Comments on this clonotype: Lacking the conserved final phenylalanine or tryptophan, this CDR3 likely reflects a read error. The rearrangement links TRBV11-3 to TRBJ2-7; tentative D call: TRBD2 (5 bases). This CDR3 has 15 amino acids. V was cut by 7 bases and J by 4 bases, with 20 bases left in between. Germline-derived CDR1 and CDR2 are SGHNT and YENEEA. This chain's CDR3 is CASNLRQRTSYEQYY. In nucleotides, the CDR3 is TGTGCCAGCAACTTGCGGCAGAGGACTTCTTACGAGCAGTACTAC.

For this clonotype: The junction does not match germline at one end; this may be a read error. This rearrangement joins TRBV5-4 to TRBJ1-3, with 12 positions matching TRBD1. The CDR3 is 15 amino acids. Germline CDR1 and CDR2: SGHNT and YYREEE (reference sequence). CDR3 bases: TGTGTCAGCAGCCAGGGACAGGGGGCGCGACACACCATATATTTT. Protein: CVSSQGQGARHTIYF.

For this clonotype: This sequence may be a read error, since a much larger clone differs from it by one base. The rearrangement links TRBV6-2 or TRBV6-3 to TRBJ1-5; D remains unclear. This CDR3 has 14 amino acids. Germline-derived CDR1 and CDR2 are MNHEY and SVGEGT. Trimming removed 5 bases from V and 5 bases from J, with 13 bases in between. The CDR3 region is CASSDMEGYQPQHF. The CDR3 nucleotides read TGTGCCAGCAGTGACATGGAAGGTTATCAGCCCCAGCATTTT.

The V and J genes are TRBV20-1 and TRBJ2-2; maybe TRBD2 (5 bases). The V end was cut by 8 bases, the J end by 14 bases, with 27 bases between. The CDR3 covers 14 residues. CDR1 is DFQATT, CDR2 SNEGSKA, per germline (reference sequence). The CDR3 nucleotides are TGCAGTACTTCCAGTTCTAACGGCACCGGGAATCTGTTTTTT. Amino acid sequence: CSTSSSNGTGNLFF.

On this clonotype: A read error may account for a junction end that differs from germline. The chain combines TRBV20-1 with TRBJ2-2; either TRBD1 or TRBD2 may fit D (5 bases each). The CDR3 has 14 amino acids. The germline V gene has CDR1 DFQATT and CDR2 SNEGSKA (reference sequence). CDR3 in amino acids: CSASSSRGTGEMFF. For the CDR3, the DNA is TGTAGTGCTTCCAGCTCTAGGGGCACCGGGGAGATGTTTTTT.

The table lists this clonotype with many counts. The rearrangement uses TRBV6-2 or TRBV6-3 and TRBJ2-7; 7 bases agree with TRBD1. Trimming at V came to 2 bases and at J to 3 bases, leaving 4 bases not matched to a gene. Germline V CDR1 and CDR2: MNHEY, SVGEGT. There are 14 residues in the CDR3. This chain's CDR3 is CASSYPGTVYEQYF. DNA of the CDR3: TGTGCCAGCAGTTACCCGGGGACAGTCTACGAGCAGTACTTC.

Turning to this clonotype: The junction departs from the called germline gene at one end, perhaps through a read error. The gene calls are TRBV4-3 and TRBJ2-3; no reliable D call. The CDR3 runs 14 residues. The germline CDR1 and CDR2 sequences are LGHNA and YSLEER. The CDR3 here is CACSQVQVSDTQYF. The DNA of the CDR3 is TGCGCCTGCAGCCAAGTCCAGGTGAGCGATACGCAGTATTTT.

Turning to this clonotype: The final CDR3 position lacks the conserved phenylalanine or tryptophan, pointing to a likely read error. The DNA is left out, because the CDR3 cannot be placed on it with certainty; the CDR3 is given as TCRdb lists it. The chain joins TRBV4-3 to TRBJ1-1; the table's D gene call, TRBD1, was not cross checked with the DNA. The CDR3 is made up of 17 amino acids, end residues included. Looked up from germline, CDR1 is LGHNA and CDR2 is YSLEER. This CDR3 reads CASSQGPLTDGEHLSFL.

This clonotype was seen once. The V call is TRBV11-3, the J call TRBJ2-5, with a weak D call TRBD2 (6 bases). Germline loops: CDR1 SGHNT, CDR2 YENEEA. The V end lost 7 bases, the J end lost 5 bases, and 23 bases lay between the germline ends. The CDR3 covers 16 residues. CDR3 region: CASILRPGPGRETQYF. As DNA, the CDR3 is TGTGCCAGCATTTTAAGACCGGGCCCAGGGAGGGAGACCCAGTACTTC. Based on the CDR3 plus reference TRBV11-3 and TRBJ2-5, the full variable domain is EAGVVQSPRYKIIEKKQPVAFWCNPISGHNTLYWYLQNLGQGPELLIRYENEEAVDDSQLPKDRFSAERLKGVDSTLKIQPAELGDSAVYLCASILRPGPGRETQYFGPGTRLLVL.

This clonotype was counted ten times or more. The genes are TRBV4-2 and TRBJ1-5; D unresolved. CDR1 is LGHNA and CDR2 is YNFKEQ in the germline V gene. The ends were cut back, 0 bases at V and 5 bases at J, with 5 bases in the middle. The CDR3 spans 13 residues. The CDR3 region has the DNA TGTGCCAGCAGCCAAGATAAAGATCAGCCCCAGCATTTT. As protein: CASSQDKDQPQHF.

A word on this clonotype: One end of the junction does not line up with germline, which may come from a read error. The CDR3 bases are TGTGCCAACAGCCAAGGTGGGACAGGTTCAACTGAAGCTTTCTTT. Its protein is CANSQGGTGSTEAFF. The chain uses TRBV14 and TRBJ1-1, with 8 bases lining up with TRBD1. This CDR3 spans 15 amino acids. The germline CDR1 and CDR2 sequences are SGHDN and FVKESK. The variable domain in full, completed from reference TRBV14 and TRBJ1-1, reads EAGVTQFPSHSVIEKGQTVTLRCDPISGHDNLYWYRRVMGKEIKFLLHFVKESKQDESGMPNNRFLAERTGGTYSTLKVQPAELEDSGVYFCANSQGGTGSTEAFFGQGTRLTVV.

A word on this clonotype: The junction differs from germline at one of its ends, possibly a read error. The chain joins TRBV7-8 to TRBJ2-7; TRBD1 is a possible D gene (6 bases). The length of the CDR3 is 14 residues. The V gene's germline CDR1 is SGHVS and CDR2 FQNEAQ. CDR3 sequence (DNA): TGTGCCAGTAGCTTAGGGACATGGGAAACCGAGCAGTACTTC. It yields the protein CASSLGTWETEQYF.

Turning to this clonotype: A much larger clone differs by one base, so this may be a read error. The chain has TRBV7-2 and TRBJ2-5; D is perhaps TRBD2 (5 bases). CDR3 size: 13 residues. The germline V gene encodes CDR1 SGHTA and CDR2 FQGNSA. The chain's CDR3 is CDSSSTGLGTQYF. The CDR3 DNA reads TGTGACAGCAGCTCCACGGGGTTAGGGACCCAGTACTTC.